This T cell receptor (beta chain) was sequenced during a study of CD8 T cells in ankylosing spondylitis. TCRdb independently ran MiXCR on the 5' RACE reads; one entry per CDR3 protein. The sample lists fewer than 250,000 distinct CDR3 sequences; about a quarter were seen once. With 4 bases removed from V and 1 base from J, the gap between germline ends came to 10 bases. The CDR3 loop spans 14 amino acids. Germline CDR1 is SGHTA and CDR2 is FQGNSA. The sequence came from a male donor with ankylosing spondylitis or in good health (not recorded which). The genes are TRBV7-2 and TRBJ1-1, with D tentatively TRBD1 (5 bases). Source material: blood, either unsorted or a sorted T cell fraction (not recorded which). In nucleotides, the CDR3 is TGTGCCAGCAGCTCGACTGGGACGAACACTGAAGCTTTCTTT. This translates into CASSSTGTNTEAFF.